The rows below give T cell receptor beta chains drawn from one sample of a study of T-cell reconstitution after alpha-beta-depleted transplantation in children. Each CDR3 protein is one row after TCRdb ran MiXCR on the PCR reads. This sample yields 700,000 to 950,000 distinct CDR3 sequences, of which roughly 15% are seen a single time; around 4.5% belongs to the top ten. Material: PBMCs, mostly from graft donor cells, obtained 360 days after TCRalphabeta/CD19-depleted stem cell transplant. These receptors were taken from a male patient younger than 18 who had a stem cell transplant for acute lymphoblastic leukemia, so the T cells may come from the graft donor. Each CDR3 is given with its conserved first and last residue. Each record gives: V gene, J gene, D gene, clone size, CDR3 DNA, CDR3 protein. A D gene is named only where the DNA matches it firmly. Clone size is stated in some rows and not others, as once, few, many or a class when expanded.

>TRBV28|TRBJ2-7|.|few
TGTGCCAGCAGTTTAATCAACGGCGAGCAGTACTTC
CASSLINGEQYF
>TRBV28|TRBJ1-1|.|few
TGTGCCAGCAGTTTAGGACATCTAACTGAAGCTTTCTTT
CASSLGHLTEAFF
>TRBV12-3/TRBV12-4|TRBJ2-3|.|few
TGTGCCAGCAGTTTATACAGGGCCCACTCCACAGATACGCAGTATTTT
CASSLYRAHSTDTQYF
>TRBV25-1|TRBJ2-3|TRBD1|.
TGTGCCAGCAGTGACCGGGACAGGGGGCAAAGTTACACTGGAGATACGCAGTATTTT
CASSDRDRGQSYTGDTQYF
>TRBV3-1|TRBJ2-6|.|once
TGTGCCAGCAGCCAGGGCGATGGGGCCATCGTCCTGACTTTC
CASSQGDGAIVLTF
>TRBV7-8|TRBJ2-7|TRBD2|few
TGTGCCAGCAGCTTAGGTCGCGGGAGTAGCGCCTACGAGCAGTACTTC
CASSLGRGSSAYEQYF
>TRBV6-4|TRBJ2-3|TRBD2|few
TGTGCCAGCAGTGACCGTGGACTAGCGGGAGGGACGAATACGCAGTATTTT
CASSDRGLAGGTNTQYF
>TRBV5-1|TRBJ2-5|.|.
TGCGCCAGCAGCTTGGACGGACAGATCCAAGAGACCCAGTACTTC
CASSLDGQIQETQYF
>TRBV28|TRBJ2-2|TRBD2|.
TGTGCCAGCACTCATTGGCCAGGACTAGCGGAGAACACCGGGGAGCTGTTTTTT
CASTHWPGLAENTGELFF
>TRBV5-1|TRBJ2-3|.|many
TGCGCCAGCAGCTTGGGACGCACAGATACGCAGTATTTT
CASSLGRTDTQYF
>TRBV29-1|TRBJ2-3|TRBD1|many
TGCAGCGTTGCCCGCCTACAGGGGATGAGGGCAGATACGCAGTATTTT
CSVARLQGMRADTQYF
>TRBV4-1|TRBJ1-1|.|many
TGCGCCAGCAGCCTGATGATAGTGAACACTGAAGCTTTCTTT
CASSLMIVNTEAFF
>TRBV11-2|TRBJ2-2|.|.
TGTGCCAGCAGCTTAGATCGGCTGACCTGGCGACGGGAGCTGTTTTTT
CASSLDRLTWRRELFF
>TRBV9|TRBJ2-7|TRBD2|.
TGTGCCAGCAGCGCCACCGGGACTAGCATCTACGAGCAGTACTTC
CASSATGTSIYEQYF
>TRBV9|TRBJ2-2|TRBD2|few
TGTGCCAGCAGCGTAGCAATACTAGCGGGTAACACCGGGGAGCTGTTTTTT
CASSVAILAGNTGELFF
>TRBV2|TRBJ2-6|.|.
TGTGCCAGCAGGGTCCCCAGAGTAGGAGCCAACGTCCTGACTTTC
CASRVPRVGANVLTF